A selection of T cell receptor beta chains follows, all from one sample in a study of beta chain features in type 1 diabetes. The data were produced by immunoSEQ multiplex PCR, yet TCRdb's version contains in-frame clones alone and is incomplete. Among around 150,000 clones listed, around 8.4% were seen once. Sequencing input: central memory CD4+ T cells from blood. These receptors came from a woman aged 18-29 years with type 1 diabetes. The CDR3 runs from the conserved cysteine through the conserved F or W. A D gene is named only where the DNA matches it firmly. The size field is filled for only some rows; it gives once, few, many or a size class.

>TRBD1|few|TRBV19|TRBJ2-1
CASFGQGRGEQFF
TGTGCCAGTTTCGGACAGGGAAGAGGTGAGCAGTTCTTC
>TRBD2|few|TRBV7-8|TRBJ2-2
CASVALAGGVTGELFF
TGTGCCAGCGTCGCCTTAGCGGGGGGCGTCACCGGGGAGCTGTTTTTT
>NA|NA|TRBV7-9|TRBJ1-4
CASSGRTVGANEKLFF
TGTGCCAGCAGCGGCAGGACAGTTGGTGCTAATGAAAAACTGTTTTTT
>NA|few|TRBV28|TRBJ2-7
CASSLSGAISYEQYF
TGTGCCAGCAGTTTATCAGGGGCCATCTCCTACGAGCAGTACTTC
>NA|few|TRBV10-3|TRBJ2-3
CAISELTPIF
TGTGCCATCAGTGAGTTGACACCGATTTTT
>NA|many|TRBV2|TRBJ2-7
CASTRSYEQYF
TGTGCCAGCACCCGTAGCTACGAGCAGTACTTC
>TRBD1|NA|TRBV4-3|TRBJ1-1
CASSQSLQGDEAFF
TGCGCCAGCAGCCAGTCATTACAGGGGGATGAAGCTTTCTTT
>TRBD2|few|TRBV2|TRBJ2-4
CASLDGGSRNIQYF
TGTGCCAGCTTGGACGGCGGGAGTCGAAACATTCAGTACTTC
>TRBD2|few|TRBV27|TRBJ2-4
CASSGLAGTKNIQYF
TGTGCCAGCAGTGGGCTAGCGGGTACCAAAAACATTCAGTACTTC
>NA|NA|TRBV6-5|TRBJ2-7
CASSRSLHFYEQYF
TGTGCCAGCAGCCGGAGTCTCCACTTCTACGAGCAGTACTTC
>TRBD1|few|TRBV10-3|TRBJ1-4
CAISGQGGEKLFF
TGTGCCATCAGTGGACAGGGAGGTGAAAAACTGTTTTTT
>TRBD1|NA|TRBV29-1|TRBJ1-5
CSVGTGDQPQHF
TGCAGCGTCGGGACAGGCGATCAGCCCCAGCATTTT
>TRBD1|NA|TRBV6-5|TRBJ2-1
CASSPGQGSGEQFF
TGTGCCAGCAGCCCCGGACAGGGGTCAGGCGAGCAGTTCTTC
>NA|NA|TRBV7-2|TRBJ2-4
CASSSQTVAKNIQYF
TGTGCCAGCAGCTCACAGACAGTAGCCAAAAACATTCAGTACTTC
>NA|many|TRBV4-3|TRBJ2-1
CASSQDPDSRLNNEQFF
TGCGCCAGCAGCCAAGATCCGGACAGCCGACTTAACAATGAGCAGTTCTTC
>NA|NA|TRBV7-9|TRBJ1-3
CASSASGRESSGNTIYF
TGTGCCAGCAGCGCCTCTGGACGGGAGAGCTCTGGAAACACCATATATTTT
>TRBD2|few|TRBV7-9|TRBJ2-1
CASSRGASGTPGEQFF
TGTGCCAGCAGCCGGGGGGCTAGCGGGACTCCAGGTGAGCAGTTCTTC
>NA|NA|TRBV11-2|TRBJ2-5
CASSDGGKETQYF
TGTGCCAGCAGTGATGGGGGGAAAGAGACCCAGTACTTC
>TRBD1|NA|TRBV5-1|TRBJ2-2
CASSPGTANTGELFF
TGCGCCAGCAGCCCTGGGACAGCGAACACCGGGGAGCTGTTTTTT
>TRBD1|few|TRBV7-6|TRBJ2-1
CASGGTGGNEQFF
TGTGCCAGCGGGGGGACAGGGGGCAATGAGCAGTTCTTC
>NA|few|TRBV15|TRBJ2-1
CATSPRQGRRGEQFF
TGTGCCACCAGCCCCCGCCAAGGGAGGCGAGGTGAGCAGTTCTTC
>TRBD1|NA|TRBV6-6|TRBJ1-5
CASRFDRGQPQHF
TGTGCCAGCAGATTTGACAGGGGTCAGCCCCAGCATTTT
>NA|few|TRBV7-9|TRBJ2-6
CASSGGGGIGGANVLTF
TGTGCCAGCAGCGGCGGGGGCGGGATAGGAGGGGCCAACGTCCTGACTTTC
>NA|NA|TRBV14|TRBJ2-5
CASSHISSRRQETQYF
TGTGCCAGCAGCCACATTTCCTCGCGGCGCCAAGAGACCCAGTACTTC
>NA|NA|TRBV9|TRBJ2-1
CASSVGVSHEQFF
TGTGCCAGCAGCGTCGGGGTGTCACATGAGCAGTTCTTC
>NA|few|TRBV9|TRBJ1-1
CASSGGWLNTEAFF
TGTGCCAGCAGTGGGGGGTGGCTGAACACTGAAGCTTTCTTT
>NA|few|TRBV7-9|TRBJ1-4
CASSRREGREKLFF
TGTGCCAGCAGTCGACGGGAGGGAAGAGAAAAACTGTTTTTT
>NA|NA|TRBV5-1|TRBJ1-1
CASSPDRSGTEAFF
TGCGCCAGCAGCCCCGACAGGTCAGGGACTGAAGCTTTCTTT